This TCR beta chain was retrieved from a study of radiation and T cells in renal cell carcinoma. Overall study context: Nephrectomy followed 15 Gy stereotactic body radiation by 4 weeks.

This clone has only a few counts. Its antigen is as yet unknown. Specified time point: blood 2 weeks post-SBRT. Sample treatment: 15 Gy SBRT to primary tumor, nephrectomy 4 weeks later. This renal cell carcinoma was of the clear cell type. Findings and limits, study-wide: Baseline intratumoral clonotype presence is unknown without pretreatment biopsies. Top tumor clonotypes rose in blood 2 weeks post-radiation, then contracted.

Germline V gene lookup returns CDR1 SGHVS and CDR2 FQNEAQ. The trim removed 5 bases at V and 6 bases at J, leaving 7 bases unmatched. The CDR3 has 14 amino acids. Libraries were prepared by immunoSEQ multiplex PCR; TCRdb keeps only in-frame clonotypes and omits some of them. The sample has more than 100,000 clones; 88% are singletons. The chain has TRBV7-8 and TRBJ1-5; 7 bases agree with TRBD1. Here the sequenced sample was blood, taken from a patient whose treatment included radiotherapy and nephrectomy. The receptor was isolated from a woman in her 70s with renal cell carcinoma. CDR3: CASSQGNRGQPQHF. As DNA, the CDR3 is TGTGCCAGCAGCCAGGGAAACAGGGGTCAGCCCCAGCATTTT.